This T cell receptor beta chain was captured by sequencing in a study of T cell changes during pregnancy in multiple sclerosis. The CDR3 has 15 amino acids. Germline V gene data show CDR1 as SGHTA and CDR2 as FQGTGA. The V end was cut by 4 bases, the J end by 2 bases, with 12 bases between. Repertoires were generated with immunoSEQ multiplex PCR, while TCRdb's copy carries only in-frame clones and drops some. Among some 100,000 clones listed, 90% to 95% were seen once. The receptor was isolated from a female donor with multiple sclerosis, enrolled in a pregnancy study. The genes are TRBV7-3 and TRBJ2-1, with D possibly TRBD2 on 6 matching bases. The sample consisted of peripheral blood, taken in the second trimester of pregnancy. The CDR3 DNA follows: TGTGCCAGCAGCTCCGACGGGGGTACCTACAATGAGCAGTTCTTC. Its protein product is CASSSDGGTYNEQFF.